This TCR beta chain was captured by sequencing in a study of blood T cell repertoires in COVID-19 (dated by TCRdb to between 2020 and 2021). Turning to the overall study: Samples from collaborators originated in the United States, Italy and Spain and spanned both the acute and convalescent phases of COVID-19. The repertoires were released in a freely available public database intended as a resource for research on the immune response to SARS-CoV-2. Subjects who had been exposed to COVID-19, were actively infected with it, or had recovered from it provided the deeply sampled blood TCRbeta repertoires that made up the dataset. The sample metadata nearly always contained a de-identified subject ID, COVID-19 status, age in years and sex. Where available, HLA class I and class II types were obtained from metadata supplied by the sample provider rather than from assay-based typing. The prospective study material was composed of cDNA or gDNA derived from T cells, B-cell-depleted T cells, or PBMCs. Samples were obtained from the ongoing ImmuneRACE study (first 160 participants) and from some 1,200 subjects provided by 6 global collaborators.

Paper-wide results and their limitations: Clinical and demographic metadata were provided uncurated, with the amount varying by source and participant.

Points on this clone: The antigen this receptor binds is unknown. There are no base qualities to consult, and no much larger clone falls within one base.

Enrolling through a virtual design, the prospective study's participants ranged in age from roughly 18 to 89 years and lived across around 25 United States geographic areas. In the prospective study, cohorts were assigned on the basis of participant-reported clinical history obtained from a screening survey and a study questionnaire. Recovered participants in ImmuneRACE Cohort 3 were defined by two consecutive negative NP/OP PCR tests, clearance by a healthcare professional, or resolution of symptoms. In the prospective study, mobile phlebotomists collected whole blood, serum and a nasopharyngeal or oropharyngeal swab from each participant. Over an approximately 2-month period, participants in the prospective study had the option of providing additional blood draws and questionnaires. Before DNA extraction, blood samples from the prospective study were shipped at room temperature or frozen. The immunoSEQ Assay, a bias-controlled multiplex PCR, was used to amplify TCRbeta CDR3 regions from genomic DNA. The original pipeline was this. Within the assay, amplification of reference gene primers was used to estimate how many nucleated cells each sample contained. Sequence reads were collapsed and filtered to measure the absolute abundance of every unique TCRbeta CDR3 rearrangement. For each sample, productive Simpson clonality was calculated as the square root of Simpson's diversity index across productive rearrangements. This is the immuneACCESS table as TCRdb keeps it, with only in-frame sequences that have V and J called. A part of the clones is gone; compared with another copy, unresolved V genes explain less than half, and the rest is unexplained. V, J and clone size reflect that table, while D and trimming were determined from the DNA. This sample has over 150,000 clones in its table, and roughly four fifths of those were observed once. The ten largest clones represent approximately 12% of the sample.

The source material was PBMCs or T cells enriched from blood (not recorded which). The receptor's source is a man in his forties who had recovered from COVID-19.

Here is the DNA: TGTGCCAGCAGCCAAGGGGGCGCGGGCAATCAGCCCCAGCATTTT. It codes for CASSQGGAGNQPQHF. The V and J segments used are TRBV7-2 and TRBJ1-5, and 7 junctional nucleotides match TRBD1. V loses 5 bases at its end and J loses 2 bases; junction bases beyond the gene matches: 6. Measured from the cysteine to the phenylalanine, the CDR3 is 15 residues long. The sequence is cut down to CDR3 DNA, 45 bases in frame from base 1. The germline V gene provides CDR1 SGHTA and CDR2 FQGNSA. The full variable domain, completed from the reference TRBV7-2 and TRBJ1-5 proteins outside the CDR3, reads GAGVSQSPSNKVTEKGKDVELRCDPISGHTALYWYRQSLGQGLEFLIYFQGNSAPDKSGLPSDRFSAERTGGSVSTLTIQRTQQEDSAVYLCASSQGGAGNQPQHFGDGTRLSIL.